This T cell receptor (beta chain) was recovered during a study of read filtering for tumor transcriptome and immune sequencing. Study details: Per sample, TCR-region reads ranged about 4.05 to 10.27 million by IR-seq, about 75 to 1273 by RNA-seq.

In its sample, this clonotype was seen many times. From roughly 0.4 ug of RNA, a library with molecular barcoded alpha/delta and beta/gamma adaptors was made. TCRdb re-derived calls from the reads in MiXCR, one entry per CDR3 protein. The sample lists fewer than 150,000 distinct CDR3 sequences, over 10% occurring once. The CDR3 length is 15 residues. V gave up 7 bases and J gave up 8 bases; unmatched junction bases: 13. CDR1 is MDHEN and CDR2 is SYDVKM in the germline V gene. Sequenced material: a population of CD138-negative cells sorted from bone marrow. This chain uses TRBV28 with TRBJ2-1; 8 positions match TRBD2. The sequence was obtained from a donor older than 35 with multiple myeloma. DNA of the CDR3: TGTGCCAGCACCTCCCCCGGGACTAGATACGATGAGCAGTTCTTC. It specifies CASTSPGTRYDEQFF. The entire variable domain, with the rest obtained from reference TRBV28 and TRBJ2-1, is as follows: DVKVTQSSRYLVKRTGEKVFLECVQDMDHENMFWYRQDPGLGLRLIYFSYDVKMKEKGDIPEGYSVSREKKERFSLILESASTNQTSMYLCASTSPGTRYDEQFFGPGTRLTVL.